A single T cell receptor (beta chain) is shown here with its context. TCRdb's copy holds only in-frame clones and misses some; the assay was immunoSEQ multiplex PCR. In the table there are approximately 63,000 clones, approximately 92% of which are singletons. The data were taken from a study of T cell changes during pregnancy in multiple sclerosis. The CDR3 contains 16 residues. CDR1 is SGHAT and CDR2 is FQNNGV in the germline V gene. V was clipped by 1 base and J by 5 bases, with 17 bases between them. The receptor was derived from a female donor in good health, enrolled as a control in a pregnancy study. The rearrangement links TRBV11-2 to TRBJ2-5, with a tentative D call TRBD2 (6 bases). This specimen consisted of peripheral blood, obtained in the third trimester of pregnancy. DNA for the CDR3: TGTGCCAGCAGCTTAGGAGGTAGCGGTGCTCGCGAGACCCAGTACTTC. Amino acid sequence: CASSLGGSGARETQYF.